Each of the 9 T cell receptor beta chains below was sequenced from the same sample in a study of cytomegalovirus exposure and HLA in healthy donors. Primers included in the PCR were 60 Vbeta and 13 Jbeta primers. Sequencing was performed with immunoSEQ multiplex PCR; in TCRdb, only in-frame clones are kept and a portion is missing. The sample has 150,000 to 200,000 clones, around three quarters seen once. Material: PBMCs. Receptors were obtained from a woman between 35 and 50 years old in good health and CMV-seronegative.

The CDR3 region has the DNA TGTGCCAGCAGTTCCCGGACAGTTTTCAATGAGCAGTTCTTC. Its protein product is CASSSRTVFNEQFF. The V and J genes are TRBV6-5 and TRBJ2-1, with a weak D call TRBD1 (6 bases). Trimming removed 4 bases at V and 6 bases at J, with 13 bases between. Germline assignment: CDR1 MNHEY and CDR2 SVGAGI. The CDR3 is 14 residues long.

The rearrangement uses TRBV30 and TRBJ2-1; 9 bases map to TRBD2. The CDR3 is 16 amino acids. Germline CDR1 GTSNPN, CDR2 SVGIG (reference sequence). Unmatched junction bases numbered 12, after V lost 2 bases and J lost 7 bases. CDR3 bases: TGTGCCTGGAGTCCGACGCCGGGACTAGCAGGGAATGAGCAGTTCTTC. Its translation is CAWSPTPGLAGNEQFF.

This clone has a handful of counts. The sample contains more than one DNA sequence encoding this CDR3. The chain employs TRBV30 and TRBJ1-5; a weak D match, TRBD1 (5 bases). Germline V lookup: CDR1 GTSNPN, CDR2 SVGIG (reference sequence). This CDR3 comprises 14 residues. V was shortened by 0 bases and J by 7 bases, with 13 bases between the two germline ends. In DNA form, the CDR3 reads TGTGCCTGGAGTGTAAGGGGAGGGCGGCAGCCCCAGCATTTT. Translated: CAWSVRGGRQPQHF.

The DNA for the CDR3 is TGTGCCTGGGGTTTGGGGCGGAATTCACCCCTCCACTTT. Translated, it gives CAWGLGRNSPLHF. V gene TRBV30 combines with J gene TRBJ1-6; possibly TRBD1 for D (5 bases). V was pared by 5 bases and J by 7 bases, with 12 bases between. The CDR3 contains 13 residues. CDR1 and CDR2 from the germline V gene are GTSNPN and SVGIG (reference sequence).

V usage is TRBV7-2 and J usage is TRBJ2-2, with D possibly TRBD1 on 6 matching bases. Deletions cut 1 base from V and 1 base from J, with 7 bases between. The CDR3 is made up of 15 amino acids. Germline CDR1 SGHTA, CDR2 FQGNSA. CDR3 DNA: TGTGCCAGCAGCTTAGGAGGGGGGAACACCGGGGAGCTGTTTTTT. It encodes CASSLGGGNTGELFF.

This chain uses TRBV18 with TRBJ2-7; TRBD1 matches 8 bases. The CDR3 totals 15 residues. J was trimmed by 3 bases and V by 6 bases; bases with no gene match: 10. Germline CDR1 and CDR2: KGHSH and LQKENI. The CDR3 DNA follows: TGTGCCAGCTCTTACGGACAGGGTGAAGTCTACGAGCAGTACTTC. Its translation: CASSYGQGEVYEQYF. Together with reference TRBV18 and TRBJ2-7, the CDR3 gives the full variable domain: NAGVMQNPRHLVRRRGQEARLRCSPMKGHSHVYWYRQLPEEGLKFMVYLQKENIIDESGMPKERFSAEFPKEGPSILRIQQVVRGDSAAYFCASSYGQGEVYEQYFGPGTRLTVT.

The chain carries TRBV5-1 and TRBJ1-1; D not certain. In germline, CDR1 is SGHRS, CDR2 YFSETQ. V lost 4 bases and J lost 1, with 14 bases in between. The CDR3 sequence is 15 residues long. CDR3 residues: CASSQLTAGNTEAFF. For the CDR3, the DNA is TGCGCCAGCAGCCAACTAACGGCGGGGAACACTGAAGCTTTCTTT.

This sequence joins TRBV29-1 and TRBJ2-5, with 9 positions matching TRBD1. The CDR3 has 15 residues. The junction had 13 bases not matched to a gene; V was cut back by 6 bases and J by 5 bases. Germline V gives CDR1 SQVTM, CDR2 ANQGSEA. CDR3 residues: CSVTFGTGRGETQYF. The CDR3 region has the DNA TGCAGCGTGACGTTCGGGACAGGGCGAGGGGAGACCCAGTACTTC. Full variable domain (missing parts from reference TRBV29-1 and TRBJ2-5): SAVISQKPSRDICQRGTSLTIQCQVDSQVTMMFWYRQQPGQSLTLIATANQGSEATYESGFVIDKFPISRPNLTFSTLTVSNMSPEDSSIYLCSVTFGTGRGETQYFGPGTRLLVL.

The V and J genes are TRBV9 and TRBJ1-2; D uncertain. Germline values: CDR1 SGDLS, CDR2 YYNGEE. V gave up 0 bases and J gave up 4 bases, with 13 bases separating them. CDR3 length equals 15 residues. CDR3 DNA sequence: TGTGCCAGCAGCGTAGATGCAAGGGAGGGCTATGGCTACACCTTC. Translated: CASSVDAREGYGYTF. Full variable domain (missing parts from reference TRBV9 and TRBJ1-2): DSGVTQTPKHLITATGQRVTLRCSPRSGDLSVYWYQQSLDQGLQFLIQYYNGEERAKGNILERFSAQQFPDLHSELNLSSLELGDSALYFCASSVDAREGYGYTFGSGTRLTVV.